This is a list of T cell receptor beta chains from one sample in a study of graft-versus-host responses after intestinal transplantation. Generated by immunoSEQ multiplex PCR, the TCRdb table keeps only in-frame clones and is missing some. The table records roughly 5,700 clones, roughly three quarters of them present only once. The starting material was ileum tissue, obtained around 310 days after intestinal transplant. The origin of the receptors is a human patient who received an intestinal transplant, so some T cells may come from the graft donor. The CDR3 runs from the conserved cysteine through the conserved F or W. A D gene is named only where the DNA matches it firmly. Clone size is stated in some rows and not others, as once, few, many or a class when expanded.

j_call v_call clone_size d_call cdr3_length cdr3_nt cdr3_aa
TRBJ1-2 TRBV27 - - 14 TGTGCCAGCAGTGGCAACGGTTGGGTCTACGGCTACACCTTC CASSGNGWVYGYTF
TRBJ1-3 TRBV4-1 - - 18 TGCGCCAGCAGCCAAGACCCCCCAGACAGGAGCTCTGGAAACACCATATATTTT CASSQDPPDRSSGNTIYF
TRBJ1-1 TRBV5-6 - - 13 TGTGCCAGCAGCCTGTTCATGAACACTGAAGCTTTCTTT CASSLFMNTEAFF
TRBJ2-1 TRBV11-2 large TRBD2 16 TGTGCCAGCAGCCCTAGTTTAGCGGGAGGGTACAATGAGCAGTTCTTC CASSPSLAGGYNEQFF
TRBJ2-7 TRBV11-2 few - 12 TGTGCCAGCAGCTTAGGAAGGGTCGAGCAGTACTTC CASSLGRVEQYF
TRBJ1-5 TRBV27 - TRBD1 17 TGTGCCAGCAGTTTAAAGTTACGGGACAGGGTTGGTCAGCCCCAGCATTTT CASSLKLRDRVGQPQHF
TRBJ1-1 TRBV9 - TRBD1 15 TGTGCCAGCAGCGTAGAGGGTCAGGGGGCGAATGAAGCTTTCTTT CASSVEGQGANEAFF
TRBJ1-5 TRBV28 - TRBD1 16 TGTGCCAGCAGTTTAGCCCGCTTTACAGGGGGTCAGCCCCAGCATTTT CASSLARFTGGQPQHF
TRBJ2-1 TRBV28 - - 12 TGTGCCAGCAGTTATACCTACAATGAGCAGTTCTTC CASSYTYNEQFF
TRBJ2-1 TRBV5-1 - TRBD2 15 TGCGCCAGCAGCTTGGCTAGCGGATCTTTCAATGAGCAGTTCTTC CASSLASGSFNEQFF
TRBJ2-1 TRBV28 - - 10 TGTGCCAGCAGGGCGAATGAGCAGTTCTTC CASRANEQFF
TRBJ1-1 TRBV28 - - 13 TGTGCCAGCAGTTCGCTTCAGTACACTGAAGCTTTCTTT CASSSLQYTEAFF
TRBJ2-2 TRBV5-1 - - 12 TGCGCCAGCAGCCATGAGGACGGGGAGCTGTTTTTT CASSHEDGELFF
TRBJ1-1 TRBV29-1 - TRBD1 11 TGCAGCGTTAAGGACAGGGAGCTTGCTTTCTTT CSVKDRELAFF
TRBJ1-1 TRBV4-3 - - 15 TGCGCCAGCAGCCAAAGCCACGCCAGGGAGGCTGAAGCTTTCTTT CASSQSHAREAEAFF
TRBJ2-3 TRBV5-4 - - 14 TGTGCCAGCAGCTTGGAACTAGTAACAGATACGCAGTATTTT CASSLELVTDTQYF
TRBJ1-1 TRBV10-3 - - 13 TGTGCCATCAATAAGGACAGGAACACTGAAGCTTTCTTT CAINKDRNTEAFF
TRBJ2-7 TRBV21-1 - - 17 TGTGCCAGCAGCAATACACGGACTAGCGGGACCACTTACGAGCAGTACTTC CASSNTRTSGTTYEQYF
TRBJ1-1 TRBV19 few TRBD1 15 TGTGCCAGTAGACCGACAGGGCGACCGAGGACTGAAGCTTTCTTT CASRPTGRPRTEAFF
TRBJ2-2 TRBV4-2 few - 16 TGTGCCAGCAGCCAAGAAGGCCAACCGAACACCGGGGAGCTGTTTTTT CASSQEGQPNTGELFF
TRBJ2-5 TRBV11-1 - TRBD2 14 TGTGCCAGCAGCTTAGAGTCCGGGAGGGAGACCCAGTACTTC CASSLESGRETQYF
TRBJ2-7 TRBV6-5 few - 13 TGTGCCAGCAGCCGTGGACAGTCCTACGAGCAGTACTTC CASSRGQSYEQYF
TRBJ1-2 TRBV28 - - 12 TGTGCCAGCAGTACAGAGAACTATGGCTACACCTTC CASSTENYGYTF
TRBJ2-3 TRBV7-8 - - 14 TGTGCCAGCAGCTTCATGACATTTGCAGATACGCAGTATTTT CASSFMTFADTQYF
TRBJ1-3 TRBV9 few - 16 TGTGCCAGCAGCGTAGGGAGTCTAGCCTCTGGAAACACCATATATTTT CASSVGSLASGNTIYF
TRBJ2-3 TRBV5-4 - - 16 TGTGCCAGCAGCTTAACCAGCGGGTTCCGAACAGATACGCAGTATTTT CASSLTSGFRTDTQYF
TRBJ2-2 TRBV7-3 - TRBD2 16 TGTGCCAGCAGCTTAACCCCTAGCGGGAGCGCCGGGGAGCTGTTTTTT CASSLTPSGSAGELFF
TRBJ2-3 TRBV5-1 - - 12 TGCGCCAGCAGCTTGGCCGGAGATACGCAGTATTTT CASSLAGDTQYF
TRBJ1-1 TRBV4-2 - - 13 TGTGCCAGCCCGAGGATGGGGGAGGGTGAAGCTTTCTTT CASPRMGEGEAFF
TRBJ2-1 TRBV13 once - 14 TGTGCCAGCAGCCCAAAGGGACCAGACAATGAGCAGTTCTTC CASSPKGPDNEQFF
TRBJ1-4 TRBV6-6 - TRBD1 15 TGTGCCAGCAGTTACTGGGCAGGGGGCAGGGAAAAACTGTTTTTT CASSYWAGGREKLFF
TRBJ2-7 TRBV4-3 - - 15 TGCGCCAGCAGCCAAGACCGAGGGAGCTCCTACGAGCAGTACTTC CASSQDRGSSYEQYF
TRBJ1-2 TRBV15 - - 11 TGTGCCACCAGCAGGGTCTATGGCTACACCTTC CATSRVYGYTF
TRBJ2-6 TRBV19 few - 14 TGTGCCACTCGAACAGGCTCTGGGGCCAACGTCCTGACTTTC CATRTGSGANVLTF
TRBJ2-1 TRBV2 - - 14 TGTGCCAGTATCCCGGACCCCCTTTACAATGAGCAGTTCTTC CASIPDPLYNEQFF
TRBJ1-5 TRBV30 - TRBD1 15 TGTGCCTGGAGTGTAAAAGGGGGCCGCAATCAGCCCCAGCATTTT CAWSVKGGRNQPQHF
TRBJ1-3 TRBV6-1 once TRBD1 15 TGTGCCAGCAGTTCTGGGACAGGGATTTTGGGCACCATATATTTT CASSSGTGILGTIYF
TRBJ2-7 TRBV15 - TRBD2 13 TGTGCCACCAGCAGAGTGGGAGGGTACGAGCAGTACTTC CATSRVGGYEQYF
TRBJ2-2 TRBV7-3 - - 14 TGTGCCAGCAGCTTAAACACAGGGATCGGGGAGCTGTTTTTT CASSLNTGIGELFF
TRBJ2-5 TRBV19 - TRBD2 14 TGTGCCAGTAGTTTGGGACTAGCCCACGAGACCCAGTACTTC CASSLGLAHETQYF
TRBJ2-3 TRBV7-2 - - 15 TGTGCCAGCAGCTTGTTGGGGACGGGGGCAGATACGCAGTATTTT CASSLLGTGADTQYF
TRBJ2-5 TRBV5-6 medium-sized - 13 TGTGCCAGCAGCTTGGGTGCCCAAGAGACCCAGTACTTC CASSLGAQETQYF